The source of this T cell receptor (beta chain) is a study of monozygotic twins with inflammatory bowel disease. Study-wide findings and caveats: Support for any single strong IBD-associated signal or clonotype was not found.

CDR1 is LNHDA, CDR2 SQIVND, per germline (reference sequence). CDR3 size: 15 residues. From the 5' RACE reads, TCRdb lists one entry per CDR3 protein and no DNA. In total, the table holds over 150,000 distinct CDR3 sequences. Details on this clonotype: The target antigen is unknown.

Input material: blood. This rearrangement joins TRBV19 to TRBJ2-7; without DNA, the TCRdb call of TRBD2 cannot be checked. The clonotype comes from a human donor with ulcerative colitis or Crohn's disease, or a healthy co-twin of an affected twin (not recorded which). The CDR3 reads CASSIGAGGFYEQYF.